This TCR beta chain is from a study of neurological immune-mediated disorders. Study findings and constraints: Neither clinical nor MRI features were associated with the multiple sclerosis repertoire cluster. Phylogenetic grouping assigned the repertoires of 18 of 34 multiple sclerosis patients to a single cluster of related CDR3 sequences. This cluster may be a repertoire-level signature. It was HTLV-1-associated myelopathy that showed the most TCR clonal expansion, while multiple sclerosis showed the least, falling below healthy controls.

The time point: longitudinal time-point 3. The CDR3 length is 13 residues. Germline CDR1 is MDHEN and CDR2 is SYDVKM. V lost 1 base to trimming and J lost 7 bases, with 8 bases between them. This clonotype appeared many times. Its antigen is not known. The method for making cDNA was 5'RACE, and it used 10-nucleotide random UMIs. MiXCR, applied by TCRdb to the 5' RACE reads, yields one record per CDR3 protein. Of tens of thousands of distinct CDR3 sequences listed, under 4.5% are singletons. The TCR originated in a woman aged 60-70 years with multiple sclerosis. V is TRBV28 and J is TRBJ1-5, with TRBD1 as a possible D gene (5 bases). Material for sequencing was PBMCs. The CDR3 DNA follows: TGTGCCAGCAGTTTATTGGGGGGGCAGCCCCAGCATTTT. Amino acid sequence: CASSLLGGQPQHF.